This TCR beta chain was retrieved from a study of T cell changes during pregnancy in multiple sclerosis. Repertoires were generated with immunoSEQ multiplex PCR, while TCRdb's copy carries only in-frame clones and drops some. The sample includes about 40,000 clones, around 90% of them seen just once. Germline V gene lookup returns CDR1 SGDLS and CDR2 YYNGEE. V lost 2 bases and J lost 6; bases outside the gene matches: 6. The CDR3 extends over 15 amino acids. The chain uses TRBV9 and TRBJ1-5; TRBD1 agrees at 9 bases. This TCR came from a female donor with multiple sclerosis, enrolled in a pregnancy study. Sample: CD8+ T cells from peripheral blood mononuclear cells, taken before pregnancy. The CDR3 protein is CASSVGTGTGQPQHF. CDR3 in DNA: TGTGCCAGCAGCGTGGGGACAGGGACCGGTCAGCCCCAGCATTTT.